What follows is one T cell receptor (beta chain) and its context. Its recognized antigen is unknown. The sample holds no much larger clone one base away, and base qualities are not on file. The sample belongs to a study of shared clonotypes between healthy human individuals (dated by TCRdb to the early 2020s). Regarding the complete study: The cohort comprised a couple of women and three men aged 18 to 49 years. The study deeply sequenced blood TCR repertoires of five healthy adults to estimate repertoire size and the extent of clonotype sharing between individuals. To increase sequencing depth and limit assay-specific biases, different laboratories used diverse techniques to prepare libraries and sequence TCR repertoires. Per donor, leukapheresis produced somewhere between about 0.9 and 9 billion PBMCs. Broader findings and caveats from the paper: Sampling was restricted to blood, and TCR repertoires in tissue are likely to differ from TCR repertoires in blood. Because the study included a small number of donors, the genetic and exposure-history diversity represented was limited. Pairwise subsampling led to the expectation that sequencing depth would affect the degree of clonotype sharing among donors.

TCR CDR3 regions were amplified from genomic DNA by multiplex PCR using the deep immunoSEQ assay. Extracted genomic DNA from each cell subset was spread evenly across all wells of several immunoSEQ 96-well plates, with each plate serving as a replicate. For unsorted PBMC, each replicate PCR was loaded with approximately 0.3 ug genomic DNA, equivalent to 30,000 or so T cell genomes. Ten immunoSEQ deep assay plates were used to sequence unsorted PBMC genomic DNA. Purified libraries were measured with a Qubit 3.0 fluorometer, size-checked on a Bioanalyzer 2100, and measured again with the KAPA Library Quantification kit. Each immunoSEQ 96-well plate was sequenced on its own single-read 150-cycle Illumina NextSeq 550 flow cell. Regarding the original processing steps: The immunoSEQ output contained only junctional sequences without quality scores, so filtering could not match that applied to full-length reads. Sequences were annotated with PyIR, a Python wrapper for IgBLAST v1.9, and V/J genes and CDR3 were assigned using IMGT germline references. Reads were filtered out if the reads had weak V/J assignments (E-value above 1e-6), no CDR3, stop codons, out-of-frame junctions, or ambiguous translated residues. A V3J clonotype was defined by an identical inferred V gene, J gene, and CDR3 amino acid sequence. The percentage overlap between two repertoires was calculated by dividing the number of shared unique clonotypes by the size of the smaller repertoire. Repertoire richness was assessed with RTK rarefaction, the Chao1 estimator, and Recon v2.1 estimates of unobserved clonotypes. The source is immuneACCESS, and TCRdb retained only in-frame sequences with V and J called. Part of the clones is not carried over; for the studies checked, unresolved V genes explain less than half of this, and the remainder is unexplained. V, J and clone size were drawn from that table, and D and trimming were deduced from the DNA. This sample lists some 500,000 clones; roughly three quarters were detected once. Around 11% of the sample rests with the top ten.

The donors were healthy, HIV-negative adults with no recently reported acute infections or vaccinations. Every donor was a Caucasian adult living in Nashville, Tennessee, USA. For unsorted samples, around 90 million PBMCs were counted, and genomic DNA was extracted using the QIAamp DNA Blood Mini kit. Blood was obtained by leukapheresis, after which PBMCs were separated by Ficoll-Histopaque density gradient centrifugation and cryopreserved in liquid nitrogen vapor phase. The germline V gene gives CDR1 as SGHTA and CDR2 as FQGNSA. Trimming leaves V shorter by 5 bases and J shorter by 2 bases, with the junction holding 8 bases beyond the gene matches. CDR3 length: 15 amino acids, cysteine to phenylalanine. Just CDR3 DNA is preserved here, 45 bases in frame from base 1.

The V and J segments used are TRBV7-2 and TRBJ2-7, with 8 central nucleotides matching TRBD2. The clonotype was recovered from a woman aged 40 to 49 in good health. Some clones in this sample may be carry-over from other donors' samples. Source material: PBMCs. The CDR3 in this case is CASSLRTSLTYEQYF. The DNA sequence follows: TGTGCCAGCAGCCTGCGGACTAGCCTCACCTACGAGCAGTACTTC.